Listed below are T cell receptor beta chains from one sample, sequenced in a study of blood T cell repertoires in COVID-19. Clones were sequenced by immunoSEQ multiplex PCR, and TCRdb holds only the in-frame ones, with some missing. This table has roughly 250,000 clones, 80% to 85% appearing once. The sequencing sample was made of peripheral blood. The receptors were sampled from a person aged 70 to 85 with COVID-19, enrolled during active disease. The CDR3 runs from the conserved cysteine through the conserved F or W. The D gene is left open where the match is weak. Not every row has a clone size; where given, it reads once, few, many or a size class.

cdr3_length,clone_size,d_call,j_call,v_call,cdr3_aa,cdr3_nt
15,-,-,TRBJ2-2,TRBV28,CASSLSRVNTGELFF,TGTGCCAGCAGTTTGAGCCGGGTGAACACCGGGGAGCTGTTTTTT
14,once,-,TRBJ2-7,TRBV18,CASSPRAADYEQYF,TGTGCCAGCTCACCACGGGCTGCCGATTACGAGCAGTACTTC
14,-,-,TRBJ2-1,TRBV4-2,CASSQEGALQEQFF,TGTGCCAGCAGCCAAGAGGGGGCTTTGCAGGAGCAGTTCTTC
15,-,TRBD1,TRBJ1-1,TRBV6-6,CASSRGTGVNTEAFF,TGTGCCAGCAGCCGTGGGACAGGGGTGAACACTGAAGCTTTCTTT
11,-,-,TRBJ1-4,TRBV19,CASTSNEKLFF,TGTGCCAGTACGTCTAATGAAAAACTGTTTTTT
16,-,TRBD2,TRBJ2-1,TRBV24-1,CATSDPTSGRVDEQFF,TGTGCCACCAGTGACCCGACTAGCGGGAGGGTGGATGAGCAGTTCTTC
15,-,TRBD1,TRBJ2-3,TRBV5-6,CASSATGAFEDTQYF,TGTGCCAGCAGCGCGACAGGGGCGTTTGAGGATACGCAGTATTTT
13,-,-,TRBJ2-2,TRBV4-2,CASSPPQAGELFF,TGTGCCAGCAGCCCTCCTCAGGCCGGGGAGCTGTTTTTT
14,-,TRBD1,TRBJ1-5,TRBV6-2/TRBV6-3,CASSYGTGRRPQHF,TGTGCCAGCAGTTACGGGACAGGGCGGAGGCCCCAGCATTTT
13,-,-,TRBJ1-2,TRBV7-6,CASSLSGSYGYTF,TGTGCCAGCAGCTTATCGGGTAGCTATGGCTACACCTTC
14,-,-,TRBJ1-6,TRBV7-2,CASSLDAFDRSLHF,TGTGCCAGCAGCTTGGACGCCTTCGACAGATCCCTCCACTTT
13,-,TRBD2,TRBJ2-1,TRBV19,CASRQLAGHEQFF,TGTGCCAGTAGGCAACTAGCGGGCCATGAGCAGTTCTTC
13,-,TRBD1,TRBJ1-1,TRBV7-2,CASSFTGQYEAFF,TGTGCCAGCAGCTTTACGGGACAGTATGAAGCTTTCTTT
13,-,-,TRBJ1-3,TRBV19,CASATLGGNTIYF,TGTGCCAGTGCCACCCTCGGTGGAAACACCATATATTTT
15,-,-,TRBJ1-1,TRBV10-3,CAIRLQGQGNTEAFF,TGTGCCATCCGCCTCCAGGGGCAGGGGAACACTGAAGCTTTCTTT
15,-,-,TRBJ2-6,TRBV5-4,CASSLQVSGANVLTF,TGTGCCAGCAGCCTACAGGTCTCTGGGGCCAACGTCCTGACTTTC
17,-,TRBD1,TRBJ2-7,TRBV3-1/TRBV3-2,CASSQVRGRSSSYEQYF,TGTGCCAGCAGCCAAGTCAGGGGGCGTAGCAGCTCCTACGAGCAGTACTTC
17,-,-,TRBJ2-6,TRBV4-1,CASSQDRGTSGANVLTF,TGCGCCAGCAGCCAAGATAGGGGAACCTCTGGGGCCAACGTCCTGACTTTC
16,-,-,TRBJ1-1,TRBV6-5,CASSYSSPFLNTEAFF,TGTGCCAGCAGTTACTCGAGCCCCTTCTTGAACACTGAAGCTTTCTTT
15,once,-,TRBJ1-2,TRBV7-2,CASSLAGGGGYGYTF,TGTGCCAGCAGCTTAGCTGGGGGCGGGGGCTATGGCTACACCTTC
15,-,-,TRBJ1-1,TRBV5-1,CASSLALGGNTEAFF,TGCGCCAGCAGCTTGGCCTTGGGGGGGAACACTGAAGCTTTCTTT
13,-,-,TRBJ1-6,TRBV2,CASSEGTGSPLHF,TGTGCCAGCAGTGAAGGAACAGGGTCACCCCTCCACTTT
14,-,-,TRBJ2-5,TRBV5-5,CASSLRTNQETQYF,TGTGCCAGCAGCTTGCGGACTAACCAAGAGACCCAGTACTTC
12,-,TRBD2,TRBJ2-7,TRBV10-2,CASRRREGEQYF,TGCGCCAGCAGGCGCAGGGAGGGGGAGCAGTACTTC
13,-,-,TRBJ1-2,TRBV7-3,CASTQGPSSGYTF,TGTGCCAGCACGCAGGGGCCCTCGTCTGGCTACACCTTC
14,-,-,TRBJ1-2,TRBV30,CAWSALLQSYGYTF,TGTGCCTGGAGTGCCTTACTGCAATCCTATGGCTACACCTTC
14,-,-,TRBJ1-2,TRBV19,CASSIDWTDYGYTF,TGTGCCAGTAGTATAGATTGGACAGACTATGGCTACACCTTC
13,-,TRBD1,TRBJ1-2,TRBV12-3/TRBV12-4,CASSPQGTYGYTF,TGTGCCAGCAGTCCACAGGGGACCTATGGCTACACCTTC
12,-,-,TRBJ1-2,TRBV2,CASSRDTYGYTF,TGTGCCAGCAGTCGAGACACTTATGGCTACACCTTC
16,-,-,TRBJ1-2,TRBV6-5,CASSSPSGRGPYGYTF,TGTGCCAGCAGTTCCCCAAGTGGCAGGGGCCCCTATGGCTACACCTTC
15,-,-,TRBJ1-2,TRBV6-5,CASRRPGTGTYGYTF,TGTGCCAGCAGACGCCCGGGAACAGGGACCTATGGCTACACCTTC
13,once,-,TRBJ2-3,TRBV19,CASRGGTPDTQYF,TGTGCCAGTAGAGGCGGGACCCCAGATACGCAGTATTTT
15,-,-,TRBJ2-4,TRBV28,CASSHENRGGRAEHF,TGTGCCAGCAGCCACGAAAACCGAGGAGGGCGGGCGGAGCACTTC
11,-,-,TRBJ2-7,TRBV20-1,CSAESRFEQYF,TGCAGTGCGGAATCTAGGTTCGAGCAGTACTTC
15,-,-,TRBJ1-3,TRBV11-2,CASSQATFSGNTIYF,TGTGCCAGCAGCCAGGCCACCTTCTCTGGAAACACCATATATTTT
16,-,-,TRBJ2-2,TRBV5-8,CASSLNRVWGPGELFF,TGTGCCAGCAGCCTGAACAGGGTTTGGGGTCCCGGGGAGCTGTTTTTT
14,-,-,TRBJ2-3,TRBV28,CASSSPAGTDTQYF,TGTGCCAGCAGTTCCCCGGCAGGGACAGATACGCAGTATTTT
15,-,-,TRBJ1-3,TRBV5-4,CASSWGQGSGNTIYF,TGTGCCAGCAGCTGGGGCCAGGGCTCTGGAAACACCATATATTTT
14,-,-,TRBJ1-5,TRBV30,CAWSPAGRPKPQHF,TGTGCCTGGAGCCCTGCGGGCCGCCCAAAGCCCCAGCATTTT
14,-,TRBD1,TRBJ1-4,TRBV19,CASSKRDRGEKLFF,TGTGCCAGTAGTAAGCGGGACAGGGGTGAAAAACTGTTTTTT
12,few,-,TRBJ2-3,TRBV18,CASSESADTQYF,TGTGCCAGCTCAGAAAGCGCAGATACGCAGTATTTT
15,-,TRBD1,TRBJ1-1,TRBV6-5,CASSFSTGRGTEAFF,TGTGCCAGCAGTTTCTCGACAGGGCGGGGAACTGAAGCTTTCTTT
14,-,-,TRBJ2-1,TRBV27,CASKLASHSNEQFF,TGTGCCAGCAAGTTGGCTAGTCACTCCAATGAGCAGTTCTTC
8,-,-,TRBJ1-6,TRBV21-1,CASLSLHF,TGTGCCTCCCTGTCCCTCCACTTT
14,-,TRBD2,TRBJ2-7,TRBV7-8,CASRPGTSSYEQYF,TGTGCCAGCAGGCCCGGGACTAGCAGCTACGAGCAGTACTTC